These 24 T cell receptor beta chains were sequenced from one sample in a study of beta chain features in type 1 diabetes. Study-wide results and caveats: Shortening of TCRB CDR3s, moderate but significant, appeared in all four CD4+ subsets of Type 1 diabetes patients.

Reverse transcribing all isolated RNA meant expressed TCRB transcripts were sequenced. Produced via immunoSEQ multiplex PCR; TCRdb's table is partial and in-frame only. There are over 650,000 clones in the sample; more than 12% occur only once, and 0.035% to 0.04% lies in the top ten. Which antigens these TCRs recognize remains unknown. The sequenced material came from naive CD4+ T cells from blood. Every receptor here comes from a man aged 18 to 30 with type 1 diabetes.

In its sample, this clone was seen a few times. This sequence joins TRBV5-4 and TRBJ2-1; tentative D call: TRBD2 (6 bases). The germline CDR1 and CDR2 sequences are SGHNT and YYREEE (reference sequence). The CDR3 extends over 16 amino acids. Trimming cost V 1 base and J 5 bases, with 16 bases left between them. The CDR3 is CASSLSGRGSNNEQFF. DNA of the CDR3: TGTGCCAGCAGCTTGTCAGGGCGGGGATCTAACAATGAGCAGTTCTTC.

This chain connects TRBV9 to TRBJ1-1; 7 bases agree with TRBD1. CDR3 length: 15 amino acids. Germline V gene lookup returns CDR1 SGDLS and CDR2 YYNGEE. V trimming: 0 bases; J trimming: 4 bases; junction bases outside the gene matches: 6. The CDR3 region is CASSVDGTASTEAFF. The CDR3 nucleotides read TGTGCCAGCAGCGTAGACGGGACAGCGTCCACTGAAGCTTTCTTT.

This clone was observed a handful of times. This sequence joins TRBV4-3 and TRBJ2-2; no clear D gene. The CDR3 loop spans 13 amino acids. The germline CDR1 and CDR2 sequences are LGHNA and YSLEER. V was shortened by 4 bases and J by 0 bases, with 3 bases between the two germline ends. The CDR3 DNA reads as TGCGCCAGCAGCCCACCGAACACCGGGGAGCTGTTTTTT. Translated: CASSPPNTGELFF.

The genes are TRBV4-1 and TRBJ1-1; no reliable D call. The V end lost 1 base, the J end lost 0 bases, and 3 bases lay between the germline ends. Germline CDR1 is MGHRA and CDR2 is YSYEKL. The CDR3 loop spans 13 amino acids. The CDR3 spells CASSQVLNTEAFF. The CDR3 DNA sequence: TGCGCCAGCAGCCAAGTATTGAACACTGAAGCTTTCTTT.

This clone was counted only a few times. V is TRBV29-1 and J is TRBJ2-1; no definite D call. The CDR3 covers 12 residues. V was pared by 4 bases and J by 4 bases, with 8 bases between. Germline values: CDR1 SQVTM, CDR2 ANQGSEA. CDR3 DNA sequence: TGCAGCGTTGCGCACGGATACAATGAGCAGTTCTTC. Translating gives CSVAHGYNEQFF.

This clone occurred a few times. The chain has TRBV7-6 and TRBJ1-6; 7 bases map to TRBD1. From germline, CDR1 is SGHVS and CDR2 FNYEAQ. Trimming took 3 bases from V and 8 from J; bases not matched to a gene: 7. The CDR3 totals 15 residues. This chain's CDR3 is CASSFGRGTDSPLHF. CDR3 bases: TGTGCCAGCAGCTTCGGCAGGGGGACGGATTCACCCCTCCACTTT.

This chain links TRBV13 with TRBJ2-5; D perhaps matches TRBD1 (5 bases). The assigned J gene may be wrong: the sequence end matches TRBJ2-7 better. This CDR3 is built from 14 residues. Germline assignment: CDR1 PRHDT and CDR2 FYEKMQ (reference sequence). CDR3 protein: CASSPRASSYEQYF. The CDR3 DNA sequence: TGTGCCAGCAGCCCCAGGGCATCCTCGTACGAGCAGTACTTC.

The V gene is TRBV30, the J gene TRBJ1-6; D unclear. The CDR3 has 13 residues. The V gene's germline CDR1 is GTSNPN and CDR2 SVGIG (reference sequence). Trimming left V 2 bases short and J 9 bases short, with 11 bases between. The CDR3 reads CAWSPPRSSPLHF. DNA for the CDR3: TGTGCCTGGAGTCCCCCACGCAGTTCACCCCTCCACTTT.

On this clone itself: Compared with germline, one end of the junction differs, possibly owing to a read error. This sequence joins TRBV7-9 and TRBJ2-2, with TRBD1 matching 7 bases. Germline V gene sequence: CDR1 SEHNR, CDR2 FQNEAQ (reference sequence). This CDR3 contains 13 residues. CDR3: CTPGTVNTGELFF. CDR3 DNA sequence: TGCACTCCCGGGACAGTTAACACCGGGGAGCTGTTTTTT.

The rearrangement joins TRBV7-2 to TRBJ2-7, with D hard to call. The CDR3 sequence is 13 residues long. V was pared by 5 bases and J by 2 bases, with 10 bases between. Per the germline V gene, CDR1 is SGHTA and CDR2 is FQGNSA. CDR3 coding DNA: TGTGCCAGCAGCGGATCGATAGCCTACGAGCAGTACTTC. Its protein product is CASSGSIAYEQYF.

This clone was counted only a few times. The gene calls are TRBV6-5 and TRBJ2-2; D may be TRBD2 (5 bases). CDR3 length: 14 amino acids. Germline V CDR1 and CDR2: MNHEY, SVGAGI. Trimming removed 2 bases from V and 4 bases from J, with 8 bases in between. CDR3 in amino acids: CASSYRGFTGELFF. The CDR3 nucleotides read TGTGCCAGCAGTTACCGCGGGTTCACCGGGGAGCTGTTTTTT.

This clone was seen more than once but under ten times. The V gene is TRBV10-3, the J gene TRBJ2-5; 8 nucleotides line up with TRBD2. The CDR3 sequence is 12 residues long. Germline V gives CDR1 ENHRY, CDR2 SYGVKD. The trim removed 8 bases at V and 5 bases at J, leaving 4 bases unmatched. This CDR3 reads CAIGGGRETQYF. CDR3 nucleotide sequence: TGTGCCATCGGCGGGGGGCGGGAGACCCAGTACTTC.

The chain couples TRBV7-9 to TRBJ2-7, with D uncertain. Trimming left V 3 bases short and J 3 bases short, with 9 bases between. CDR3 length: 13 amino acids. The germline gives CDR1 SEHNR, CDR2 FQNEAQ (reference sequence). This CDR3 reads CASSLYPGYEQYF. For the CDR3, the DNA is TGTGCCAGCAGCTTGTACCCCGGCTACGAGCAGTACTTC.

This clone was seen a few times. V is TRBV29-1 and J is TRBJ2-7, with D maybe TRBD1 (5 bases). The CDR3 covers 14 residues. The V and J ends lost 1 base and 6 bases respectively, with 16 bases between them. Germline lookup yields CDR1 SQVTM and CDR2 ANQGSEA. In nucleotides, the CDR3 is TGCAGCGTTGAAGGGGGCCCGACAGTTGGCGAGCAGTACTTC. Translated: CSVEGGPTVGEQYF.

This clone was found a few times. The CDR3: CASTQSGWFYNEQFF. The CDR3 nucleotides are TGTGCCAGTACCCAGAGCGGATGGTTCTACAATGAGCAGTTCTTC. The rearrangement links TRBV19 to TRBJ2-1; possibly TRBD2 for D (5 bases). The CDR3 runs to 15 residues. V gave up 7 bases and J gave up 3 bases, with 16 bases separating them. CDR1 is LNHDA and CDR2 is SQIVND in the germline V gene (reference sequence).

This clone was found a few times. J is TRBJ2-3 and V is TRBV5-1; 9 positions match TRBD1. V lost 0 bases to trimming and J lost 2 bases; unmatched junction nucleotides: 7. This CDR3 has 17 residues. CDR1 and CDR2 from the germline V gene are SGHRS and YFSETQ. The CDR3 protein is CASSLAGTGTFTDTQYF. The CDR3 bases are TGCGCCAGCAGCTTGGCCGGGACAGGGACCTTCACAGATACGCAGTATTTT. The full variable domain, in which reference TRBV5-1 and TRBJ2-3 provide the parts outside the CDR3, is KAGVTQTPRYLIKTRGQQVTLSCSPISGHRSVSWYQQTPGQGLQFLFEYFSETQRNKGNFPGRFSGRQFSNSRSEMNVSTLELGDSALYLCASSLAGTGTFTDTQYFGPGTRLTVL.

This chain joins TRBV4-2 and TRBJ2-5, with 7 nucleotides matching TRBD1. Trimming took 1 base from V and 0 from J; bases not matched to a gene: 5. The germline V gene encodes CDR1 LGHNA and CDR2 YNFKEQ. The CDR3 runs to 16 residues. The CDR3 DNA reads TGTGCCAGCAGCCAAGGGGGACAGACTCACCAAGAGACCCAGTACTTC. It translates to CASSQGGQTHQETQYF.

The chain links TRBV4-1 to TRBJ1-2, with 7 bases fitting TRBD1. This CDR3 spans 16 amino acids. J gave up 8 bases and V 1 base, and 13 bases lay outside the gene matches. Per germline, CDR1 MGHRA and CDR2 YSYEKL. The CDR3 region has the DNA TGCGCCAGCAGCCAAGTTTCGAGGAACAGGGGAAGAGGCTACACCTTC. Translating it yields CASSQVSRNRGRGYTF.

The DNA of the CDR3 is TGTGCCAGCTCACCTCGTGGACAGGGGAACACCGGGGAGCTGTTTTTT. Protein sequence: CASSPRGQGNTGELFF. The rearrangement joins TRBV18 to TRBJ2-2; TRBD1 aligns across 8 bases. The trim removed 3 bases at V and 1 base at J, leaving 4 bases unmatched. Germline V gene sequence: CDR1 KGHSH, CDR2 LQKENI. This CDR3 region has 16 residues.

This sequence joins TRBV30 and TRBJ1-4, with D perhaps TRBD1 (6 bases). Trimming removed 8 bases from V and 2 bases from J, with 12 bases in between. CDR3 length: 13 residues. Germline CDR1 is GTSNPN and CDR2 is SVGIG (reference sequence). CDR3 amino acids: CAGTGFTNEKLFF. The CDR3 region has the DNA TGTGCCGGAACAGGGTTTACTAATGAAAAACTGTTTTTT. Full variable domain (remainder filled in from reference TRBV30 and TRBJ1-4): SQTIHQWPATLVQPVGSPLSLECTVEGTSNPNLYWYRQAAGRGLQLLFYSVGIGQISSEVPQNLSASRPQDRQFILSSKKLLLSDSGFYLCAGTGFTNEKLFFGSGTQLSVL.

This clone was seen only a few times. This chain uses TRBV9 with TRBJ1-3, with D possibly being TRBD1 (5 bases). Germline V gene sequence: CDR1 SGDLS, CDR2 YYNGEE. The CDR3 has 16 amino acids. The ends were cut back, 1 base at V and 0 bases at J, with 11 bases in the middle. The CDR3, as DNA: TGTGCCAGCAGCGTAACCCAGGGAAGCTCTGGAAACACCATATATTTT. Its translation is CASSVTQGSSGNTIYF.

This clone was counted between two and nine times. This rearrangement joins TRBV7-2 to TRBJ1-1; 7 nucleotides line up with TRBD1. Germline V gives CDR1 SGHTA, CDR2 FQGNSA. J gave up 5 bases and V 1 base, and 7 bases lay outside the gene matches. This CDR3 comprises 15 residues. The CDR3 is CASSLGAGGATEAFF. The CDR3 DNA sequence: TGTGCCAGCAGCTTAGGAGCAGGGGGGGCTACTGAAGCTTTCTTT.

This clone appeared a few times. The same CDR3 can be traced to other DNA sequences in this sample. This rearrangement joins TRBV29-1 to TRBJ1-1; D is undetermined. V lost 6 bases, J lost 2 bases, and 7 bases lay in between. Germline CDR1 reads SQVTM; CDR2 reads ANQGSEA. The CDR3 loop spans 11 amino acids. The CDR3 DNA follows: TGCAGCGTAACAGCAAACACTGAAGCTTTCTTT. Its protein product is CSVTANTEAFF.

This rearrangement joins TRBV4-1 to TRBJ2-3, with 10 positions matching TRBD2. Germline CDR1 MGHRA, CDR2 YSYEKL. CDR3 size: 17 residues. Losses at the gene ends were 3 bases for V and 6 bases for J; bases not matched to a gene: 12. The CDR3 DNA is TGCGCCAGCAGCCAGGGAGCTCCTAGCGGGAGCGGTGATACGCAGTATTTT. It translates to CASSQGAPSGSGDTQYF.